Here is one T cell receptor beta chain with its context. Antigen unknown. This sample is drawn from a study of shared clonotypes between healthy human individuals. Overall study context: In total, the donors were two women and a few men aged 18 to 49. Study results and limitations: As a rule, naive subsets had a larger estimated richness than memory subsets.

Method: immunoSEQ multiplex PCR; TCRdb's copy keeps in-frame clones and lacks some. Among 2 million to 2.5 million clones, around 90% were seen once, and the ten largest hold around 0.35%. The receptor comes from a young man in good health. Some clones in this sample may be carry-over from other donors' samples. The sequencing input was naive CD4+ T cells from PBMCs. Subset here: CD45RA+ positively selected.

CDR3 in DNA: TGTGCCAGCAGCTTGGTGTTGCAGGCCTACGAGCAGTACTTC. Protein product: CASSLVLQAYEQYF. The V call is TRBV5-5, the J call TRBJ2-7, with no clear D. The ends were cut back, 0 bases at V and 2 bases at J, with 9 bases in the middle. Germline V lookup: CDR1 SGHKS, CDR2 YYEKEE (reference sequence). The CDR3 totals 14 residues.